Below are 22 T cell receptor beta chains sequenced from a single sample in a study of cytomegalovirus exposure and HLA in healthy donors. Researchers ran the PCR with 60 Vbeta and 13 Jbeta primers. Profiled with immunoSEQ multiplex PCR; TCRdb holds only in-frame clones, not every one. The sample consists of 80,000 or so clones, less than 80% of them appearing once. The specimen was PBMCs. The receptors were gathered from a woman aged 40-49 years in good health and CMV-seronegative.

This clone was picked up a small number of times. The chain joins TRBV7-9 to TRBJ1-3, with 7 nucleotides matching TRBD1. Per the germline V gene, CDR1 is SEHNR and CDR2 is FQNEAQ (reference sequence). CDR3 length: 17 amino acids. V dropped 5 bases and J dropped 0; count of bases not matched to a gene: 10. The CDR3 bases are TGTGCCAGCAGCAGGGCGACAGGGCCAAGCTCTGGAAACACCATATATTTT. It codes for CASSRATGPSSGNTIYF.

The rearrangement uses TRBV4-1 and TRBJ1-4, with 9 bases matching TRBD1. CDR1 and CDR2 (germline): MGHRA, YSYEKL. V gave up 1 base and J gave up 4 bases; unmatched junction bases: 4. The CDR3 consists of 16 residues. This CDR3 is CASSQGGQGINEKLFF. CDR3 nucleotide sequence: TGCGCCAGCAGCCAAGGTGGACAGGGGATTAATGAAAAACTGTTTTTT.

The J gene is TRBJ1-5, the V gene TRBV2; no definite D call. CDR3 size: 15 residues. Trimming took off 3 bases at V and 0 bases at J, with 9 bases between the two ends. Germline V gene lookup returns CDR1 SNHLY and CDR2 FYNNEI. The chain's CDR3 is CASSESGNSNQPQHF. The CDR3 bases are TGTGCCAGCAGTGAGTCGGGGAATAGCAATCAGCCCCAGCATTTT.

This clone was observed a few times. This chain joins TRBV7-9 and TRBJ2-3; the D gene is possibly TRBD2 (5 bases). The V end lost 5 bases, the J end lost 0 bases, and 12 bases lay between the germline ends. This CDR3 has 15 amino acids. The V gene's germline CDR1 is SEHNR and CDR2 FQNEAQ (reference sequence). CDR3 sequence: CASSARTYSTDTQYF. The CDR3 DNA is TGTGCCAGCAGCGCAAGGACTTATAGCACAGATACGCAGTATTTT.

This clone appeared a few times. The chain recombines TRBV2 with TRBJ1-2, with a possible D match to TRBD1 (6 bases). V lost 7 bases and J 8 bases, leaving 14 bases between the germline ends. Per germline, CDR1 SNHLY and CDR2 FYNNEI. The CDR3 has 12 amino acids. In nucleotides, the CDR3 is TGTGCCAGCACCCCAGGGGAACAGGGCTACACCTTC. Translation gives CASTPGEQGYTF.

The rearrangement uses TRBV7-9 and TRBJ2-5, with 9 nucleotides matching TRBD1. CDR3 size: 15 residues. J lost 5 bases, V lost 7 bases, and 11 bases had no gene match. The germline V gene encodes CDR1 SEHNR and CDR2 FQNEAQ (reference sequence). CDR3 protein: CASKSQGARGETQYF. The CDR3 DNA is TGTGCCAGCAAATCACAGGGGGCGCGTGGGGAGACCCAGTACTTC. Filled out from reference TRBV7-9 and TRBJ2-5, the complete variable domain reads DTGVSQNPRHKITKRGQNVTFRCDPISEHNRLYWYRQTLGQGPEFLTYFQNEAQLEKSRLLSDRFSAERPKGSFSTLEIQRTEQGDSAMYLCASKSQGARGETQYFGPGTRLLVL.

The CDR3 protein is CASSLRRQDGYTF. The CDR3 bases are TGTGCCAGCAGCTTACGACGACAGGATGGCTACACCTTC. This chain joins TRBV7-2 and TRBJ1-2; possible D gene TRBD1, 6 bases. Germline V gives CDR1 SGHTA, CDR2 FQGNSA. Trimming stripped 2 bases from V and 6 bases from J, with 10 bases between. This CDR3 contains 13 residues.

This clone has just one count. The V and J genes are TRBV27 and TRBJ2-7; no clear D. Germline assignment: CDR1 MNHEY and CDR2 SMNVEV (reference sequence). Trimming took off 2 bases at V and 7 bases at J, with 12 bases between the two ends. This CDR3 comprises 13 residues. The CDR3 protein is CASSLGGSGEQYF. The CDR3 DNA reads as TGTGCCAGCAGTTTAGGTGGGTCCGGGGAGCAGTACTTC.

The chain has TRBV5-1 and TRBJ2-1; TRBD1 aligns across 7 bases. Trimming at V came to 6 bases and at J to 5 bases, leaving 5 bases not matched to a gene. The V gene's germline CDR1 is SGHRS and CDR2 YFSETQ. The CDR3 consists of 13 residues. CDR3 in amino acids: CASTETGNNEQFF. CDR3 in DNA: TGCGCCAGCACCGAGACAGGGAACAATGAGCAGTTCTTC.

About this clone: Additional DNA sequences in this sample encode the identical CDR3. V is TRBV27 and J is TRBJ1-1; D is undetermined. Trimming left V 4 bases short and J 1 base short, with 7 bases between. There are 13 residues in the CDR3. Germline V gene sequence: CDR1 MNHEY, CDR2 SMNVEV (reference sequence). The CDR3 is CASSYRRNTEAFF. DNA of the CDR3: TGTGCCAGCAGTTACAGAAGGAACACTGAAGCTTTCTTT.

V gene TRBV11-3 combines with J gene TRBJ2-2, with a tentative D call TRBD2 (7 bases). Germline lookup yields CDR1 SGHNT and CDR2 YENEEA. The CDR3 consists of 16 residues. Trimming shortened V by 1 base and J by 6 bases, and 15 bases separated the two germline ends. CDR3 in amino acids: CASSLVTGGPPGELFF. CDR3 bases: TGTGCCAGCAGCTTAGTTACGGGGGGCCCCCCCGGGGAGCTGTTTTTT.

This rearrangement joins TRBV5-1 to TRBJ2-1; D is possibly TRBD2 (6 bases). Trimming stripped 3 bases from V and 6 bases from J, with 13 bases between. CDR1 is SGHRS, CDR2 YFSETQ, per germline. The CDR3 contains 14 residues. The chain's CDR3 is CASSSEGLLNEQFF. CDR3 DNA sequence: TGCGCCAGCAGCTCGGAGGGGCTGCTCAATGAGCAGTTCTTC.

This rearrangement joins TRBV7-9 to TRBJ2-3; unclear D gene. CDR1 and CDR2 from the germline V gene are SEHNR and FQNEAQ (reference sequence). The CDR3 covers 12 residues. V lost 6 bases to trimming and J lost 3 bases, with 7 bases between them. The CDR3 loop is CASSPETDTQYF. The CDR3, as DNA: TGTGCCAGCAGTCCTGAGACAGATACGCAGTATTTT.

The V gene is TRBV5-6, the J gene TRBJ1-2; D remains ambiguous. V lost 4 bases and J lost 8, with 15 bases in between. CDR3 length: 13 amino acids. Germline V lookup: CDR1 SGHDT, CDR2 YYEEEE. In nucleotides, the CDR3 is TGTGCCAGCAGCGGTGGCTGGCTCGGGGGCTACACCTTC. It codes for CASSGGWLGGYTF.

Only a few counts were recorded for this clone. The chain uses TRBV4-1 and TRBJ2-7, with 8 bases fitting TRBD2. The CDR3 consists of 16 residues. CDR1 and CDR2 from the germline V gene are MGHRA and YSYEKL. V lost 0 bases and J lost 0; bases outside the gene matches: 4. CDR3: CASSQDWRGDSYEQYF. The CDR3 DNA is TGCGCCAGCAGCCAAGACTGGCGGGGGGACTCCTACGAGCAGTACTTC.

The V gene is TRBV29-1, the J gene TRBJ1-5; 8 bases line up with TRBD1. Germline CDR1 SQVTM, CDR2 ANQGSEA. J lost 6 bases, V lost 7 bases, and 5 bases had no gene match. This CDR3 has 12 residues. CDR3 in amino acids: CSAGQGGQPQHF. The CDR3 nucleotides read TGCAGCGCTGGACAGGGAGGTCAGCCCCAGCATTTT.

The genes are TRBV19 and TRBJ2-7; TRBD2 agrees at 7 bases. CDR3 length: 17 amino acids. After removal of 2 bases from V and 0 bases from J, the junction contained 10 bases not matched to a gene. Germline CDR1 and CDR2: LNHDA and SQIVND (reference sequence). As DNA, the CDR3 is TGTGCCAGTAGTATACCGCGTGGCGGGAGTGACTCCTACGAGCAGTACTTC. Translation: CASSIPRGGSDSYEQYF.

The chain employs TRBV18 and TRBJ2-1; 9 nucleotides agree with TRBD1. The CDR3 consists of 14 residues. Germline CDR1 is KGHSH and CDR2 is LQKENI. The V and J ends lost 3 bases and 7 bases, in that order; junction bases with no gene match: 4. CDR3 sequence: CASSPGQGWNEQFF. The CDR3 DNA follows: TGTGCCAGCTCACCGGGACAGGGTTGGAATGAGCAGTTCTTC.

This clone was recorded a few times. The CDR3 DNA reads as TGCGCCAGCAGCATCGACAGGGGACTGGTCCGCAATTCACCCCTCCACTTT. Amino acids: CASSIDRGLVRNSPLHF. The chain employs TRBV5-1 and TRBJ1-6, with 8 bases that match TRBD1. Germline trimming cut 4 bases from V and 7 bases from J; bases unmatched to any gene: 13. This CDR3 is 17 amino acids long. Per germline, CDR1 SGHRS and CDR2 YFSETQ.

This clone appeared a few times. The CDR3 reads CASSPADRNYGYTF. As DNA, the CDR3 is TGCGCCAGCAGCCCGGCGGACAGAAACTATGGCTACACCTTC. The V and J genes are TRBV5-1 and TRBJ1-2, with D maybe TRBD1 (6 bases). The germline gives CDR1 SGHRS, CDR2 YFSETQ. V was clipped by 4 bases and J by 2 bases, with 12 bases between them. The CDR3 is 14 amino acids.

V is TRBV21-1 and J is TRBJ2-1; TRBD1 reflects the table's D call only, with no check against the DNA. TRBV21-1 is reported as a pseudogene. CDR3 length equals 17 residues. This CDR3 reads CASSLPKGQGRYNEQFF. The CDR3 DNA is TGTGCCAGCAGCCTACCGAAGGGACAGGGGAGATACAATGAGCAGTTCTTC.

The chain uses TRBV30 and TRBJ1-6, with D maybe TRBD1 (6 bases). Trimming removed 5 bases from V and 9 bases from J, with 20 bases in between. Germline-derived CDR1 and CDR2 are GTSNPN and SVGIG (reference sequence). This CDR3 is 15 amino acids long. CDR3 in amino acids: CAWEGVAGIGSPLHF. The CDR3, as DNA: TGTGCCTGGGAGGGGGTGGCAGGGATCGGTTCACCCCTCCACTTT. Full variable domain (outside the CDR3, taken from reference TRBV30 and TRBJ1-6): SQTIHQWPATLVQPVGSPLSLECTVEGTSNPNLYWYRQAAGRGLQLLFYSVGIGQISSEVPQNLSASRPQDRQFILSSKKLLLSDSGFYLCAWEGVAGIGSPLHFGNGTRLTVT.